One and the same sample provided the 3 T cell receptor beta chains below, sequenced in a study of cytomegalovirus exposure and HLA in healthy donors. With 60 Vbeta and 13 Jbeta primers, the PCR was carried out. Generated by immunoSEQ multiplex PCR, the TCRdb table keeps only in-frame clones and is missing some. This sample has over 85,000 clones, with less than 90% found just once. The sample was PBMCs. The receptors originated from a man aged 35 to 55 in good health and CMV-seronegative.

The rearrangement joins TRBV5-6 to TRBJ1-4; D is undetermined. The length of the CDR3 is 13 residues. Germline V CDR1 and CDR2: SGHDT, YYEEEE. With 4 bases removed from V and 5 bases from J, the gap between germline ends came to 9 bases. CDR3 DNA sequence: TGTGCCAGCAGCGCAGGACTGAATGAAAAACTGTTTTTT. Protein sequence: CASSAGLNEKLFF.

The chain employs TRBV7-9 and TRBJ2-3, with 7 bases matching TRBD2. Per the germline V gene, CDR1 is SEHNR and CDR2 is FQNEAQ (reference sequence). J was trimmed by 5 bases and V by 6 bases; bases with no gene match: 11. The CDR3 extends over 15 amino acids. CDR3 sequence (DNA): TGTGCCAGCAGGCCAACCCAGCGGGGTGGAGATACGCAGTATTTT. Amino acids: CASRPTQRGGDTQYF.

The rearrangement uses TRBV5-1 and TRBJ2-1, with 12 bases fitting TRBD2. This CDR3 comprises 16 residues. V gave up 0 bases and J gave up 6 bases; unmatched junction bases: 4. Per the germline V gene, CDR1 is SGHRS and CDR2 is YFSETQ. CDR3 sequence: CASSLVTSGGGNEQFF. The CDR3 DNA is TGCGCCAGCAGCTTGGTGACTAGCGGGGGTGGCAATGAGCAGTTCTTC.